The source of this T cell receptor beta chain is a study of CD4+ T cells in melanoma. Clones were sequenced by immunoSEQ multiplex PCR, and TCRdb holds only the in-frame ones, with some missing. Of about 10,000 clones listed, about 70% were seen once; the top ten hold 7.5% to 9.5%. The V gene's germline CDR1 is SGHRS and CDR2 YFSETQ. CDR3 length: 14 residues. The V and J ends lost 4 bases and 4 bases, in that order; junction bases with no gene match: 7. The sample was cells from a culture (not recorded whether cultured in vitro). The chain employs TRBV5-1 and TRBJ2-5; 7 bases are a match to TRBD1. This receptor was obtained from a human donor with melanoma. The chain's CDR3 is CASSTGQQGETQYF. As DNA, the CDR3 is TGCGCCAGCAGCACGGGACAGCAGGGAGAGACCCAGTACTTC.